This T cell receptor (beta chain) was captured by sequencing in a study of response to subunit inactivated influenza vaccine. TCRdb fed the RT-PCR reads into MiXCR, producing one record per CDR3 protein. The sample carries 650,000 to 800,000 distinct CDR3 sequences, approximately 13% recorded once. The germline CDR1 and CDR2 sequences are SGHRS and YFSETQ. Trimming left V 0 bases short and J 2 bases short, with 18 bases between. The CDR3 is 18 residues long. This clonotype was seen only a few times. The V and J genes are TRBV5-1 and TRBJ1-5; D uncertain. The sequencing here drew on PBMCs from blood, taken approximately 15 days before vaccination. This receptor was obtained from a man in his fifties or sixties who received an inactivated influenza vaccine. The CDR3: CASSLVPLRTAGNQPQHF. The DNA for the CDR3 is TGCGCCAGCAGCTTGGTGCCTTTACGGACTGCTGGCAATCAGCCCCAGCATTTT.